Shown below are 21 T cell receptor beta chains from a single sample sequenced in a study of beta chain features in type 1 diabetes. Every bit of the isolated RNA underwent reverse transcription, so sequencing read expressed TCRB transcripts. Measured with immunoSEQ multiplex PCR; TCRdb has only the in-frame clones, and not every one. This sample has 500,000 to 700,000 clones; around a sixth occur once, and the top ten carry about 0.097%. Material for sequencing was naive CD4+ T cells from blood. Receptors originate from a young man in good health.

The genes are TRBV19 and TRBJ2-7; 8 bases map to TRBD1. From germline, CDR1 is LNHDA and CDR2 SQIVND (reference sequence). After removal of 1 base from V and 7 bases from J, the junction contained 6 bases not matched to a gene. The CDR3 has 14 amino acids. The CDR3: CASSIVAGGKEQYF. CDR3 sequence (DNA): TGTGCCAGTAGTATAGTGGCAGGGGGCAAGGAGCAGTACTTC.

The chain is built from TRBV29-1 and TRBJ2-1; 12 nucleotides line up with TRBD1. From germline, CDR1 is SQVTM and CDR2 ANQGSEA. There are 14 residues in the CDR3. V lost 6 bases, J lost 6 bases, and 6 bases stayed unmatched. Here the CDR3 DNA reads TGCAGCGTGAAGGGACAGGGGGCTCCCAATGAGCAGTTCTTC. This encodes CSVKGQGAPNEQFF.

In regard to this clone: Other nucleotide sequences from this sample produce the same CDR3. This chain uses TRBV29-1 with TRBJ2-3; TRBD1 is a possible D gene (6 bases). V lost 6 bases to trimming and J lost 2 bases, with 12 bases between them. CDR1 is SQVTM and CDR2 is ANQGSEA in the germline V gene. This CDR3 region has 13 residues. The CDR3 DNA sequence: TGCAGCGTCGACAGGTCCTCCACAGATACGCAGTATTTT. Encoded protein: CSVDRSSTDTQYF.

This clone was recorded a few times. This chain joins TRBV19 and TRBJ1-2; TRBD1 matches 11 bases. From germline, CDR1 is LNHDA and CDR2 SQIVND (reference sequence). There are 15 residues in the CDR3. V gave up 7 bases and J gave up 3 bases; unmatched junction bases: 7. CDR3 amino acids: CASNSDRGRYYGYTF. The DNA for the CDR3 is TGTGCCAGTAATTCGGACAGGGGGCGATACTATGGCTACACCTTC.

The sample holds a few counts of this clone. The chain employs TRBV5-1 and TRBJ2-5, with TRBD2 matching 9 bases. The trim removed 0 bases at V and 4 bases at J, leaving 4 bases unmatched. The CDR3 is made up of 15 amino acids. Per the germline V gene, CDR1 is SGHRS and CDR2 is YFSETQ. The CDR3 nucleotides read TGCGCCAGCAGCTTGGCTAGCGGGATCGCAGAGACCCAGTACTTC. Its protein is CASSLASGIAETQYF.

V and J are TRBV6-6 and TRBJ1-2, with D maybe TRBD1 (6 bases). CDR1 MNHNY and CDR2 SVGAGI come from the germline V gene (reference sequence). V was shortened by 6 bases and J by 5 bases, with 13 bases between the two germline ends. This CDR3 is 13 amino acids long. The CDR3 nucleotides are TGTGCCAGCAGCGGTCCCACAGGGTATGGCTACACCTTC. Its translation: CASSGPTGYGYTF.

In its sample, this clone was seen a few times. The CDR3 DNA follows: TGTGCCAGCAGCAAGCGGGAGCCGAACACCGGGGAGCTGTTTTTT. This encodes CASSKREPNTGELFF. The chain has TRBV7-9 and TRBJ2-2; TRBD2 matches 8 bases. V gave up 5 bases and J gave up 0 bases; unmatched junction bases: 2. The CDR3 sequence is 15 residues long. Looked up from germline, CDR1 is SEHNR and CDR2 is FQNEAQ (reference sequence).

This clone was seen a few times. The genes are TRBV29-1 and TRBJ2-3; TRBD2 matches 7 bases. The V and J ends lost 1 base and 2 bases, in that order; junction bases with no gene match: 18. This CDR3 contains 19 residues. Germline assignment: CDR1 SQVTM and CDR2 ANQGSEA. In DNA form, the CDR3 reads TGCAGCGTTGAAGGCCTTACCCACCGCTCTAGCGGAAACACAGATACGCAGTATTTT. It codes for CSVEGLTHRSSGNTDTQYF.

This sequence joins TRBV20-1 and TRBJ1-1, with no clear D. The CDR3 runs 11 residues. Trimming removed 6 bases from V and 3 bases from J, with 8 bases in between. The germline V gene has CDR1 DFQATT and CDR2 SNEGSKA (reference sequence). CDR3 amino acids: CSAEGYTEAFF. CDR3 DNA: TGCAGTGCCGAGGGATACACTGAAGCTTTCTTT.

This chain connects TRBV5-1 to TRBJ2-2; D possibly corresponds to TRBD2 (5 bases). Per the germline V gene, CDR1 is SGHRS and CDR2 is YFSETQ. The length of the CDR3 is 16 residues. The V gene lost 1 base and the J gene lost 1 base, with 11 bases spanning the gap. CDR3 DNA: TGCGCCAGCAGCTTGTGGACGGGGAAGAACACCGGGGAGCTGTTTTTT. Translated: CASSLWTGKNTGELFF.

The chain uses TRBV18 and TRBJ2-7, with 7 bases lining up with TRBD1. The CDR3 contains 12 residues. Germline CDR1 and CDR2: KGHSH and LQKENI. After removal of 6 bases from V and 6 bases from J, the junction contained 5 bases not matched to a gene. CDR3 region: CASSQDRREQYF. In nucleotides, the CDR3 is TGTGCCAGCTCCCAGGACAGGCGCGAGCAGTACTTC.

The sample holds many counts of this clone. This chain connects TRBV5-4 to TRBJ2-1; unclear D gene. The CDR3 runs to 14 residues. Germline V CDR1 and CDR2: SGHNT, YYREEE (reference sequence). Trimming removed 0 bases at V and 10 bases at J, with 14 bases between. The chain's CDR3 is CASSLVAQKEEQFF. The CDR3, as DNA: TGTGCCAGCAGCTTGGTGGCGCAGAAGGAAGAGCAGTTCTTC.

This clone was counted between two and nine times. This chain uses TRBV9 with TRBJ2-1; TRBD1 aligns across 7 bases. The CDR3 is 16 residues long. CDR1 is SGDLS and CDR2 is YYNGEE in the germline V gene. Trimming cost V 4 bases and J 5 bases; bases outside gene matches: 12. DNA for the CDR3: TGTGCCAGCAGCCTCCGTGGGGACAGTCTAAACAATGAGCAGTTCTTC. It yields the protein CASSLRGDSLNNEQFF.

In its sample, this clone was seen once. The rearrangement joins TRBV6-6 to TRBJ2-1, with 9 bases fitting TRBD1. V was clipped by 0 bases and J by 8 bases; unmatched bases: 8. The CDR3 is 16 residues long. Germline V lookup: CDR1 MNHNY, CDR2 SVGAGI (reference sequence). CDR3 loop: CASSYSSGTGRDEQFF. The CDR3 region has the DNA TGTGCCAGCAGTTACTCCTCCGGGACAGGGAGGGATGAGCAGTTCTTC.

The rearrangement joins TRBV11-2 to TRBJ2-7; D is possibly TRBD2 (6 bases). CDR1 and CDR2 (germline): SGHAT, FQNNGV. The V gene lost 4 bases and the J gene lost 4 bases, with 17 bases spanning the gap. The CDR3 loop spans 15 amino acids. In nucleotides, the CDR3 is TGTGCCAGCAGCTCAGTCATCTGGACTACTTACGAGCAGTACTTC. It codes for CASSSVIWTTYEQYF.

The sample holds a few counts of this clone. The chain combines TRBV7-9 with TRBJ1-2, with D uncertain. V lost 3 bases, J lost 3 bases, and 14 bases lay in between. From germline, CDR1 is SEHNR and CDR2 FQNEAQ (reference sequence). This CDR3 is built from 15 residues. The CDR3 DNA follows: TGTGCCAGCAGCTTTTCCTCCTCGGGCTACTATGGCTACACCTTC. It is translated as CASSFSSSGYYGYTF. The full variable domain, its missing parts supplied by reference TRBV7-9 and TRBJ1-2, is DTGVSQNPRHKITKRGQNVTFRCDPISEHNRLYWYRQTLGQGPEFLTYFQNEAQLEKSRLLSDRFSAERPKGSFSTLEIQRTEQGDSAMYLCASSFSSSGYYGYTFGSGTRLTVV.

The chain has TRBV11-2 and TRBJ2-7, with 9 bases that match TRBD1. Germline V lookup: CDR1 SGHAT, CDR2 FQNNGV. This CDR3 is 12 amino acids long. J gave up 4 bases and V 10 bases, and 5 bases lay outside the gene matches. The CDR3 nucleotides read TGTGCCACTGGGGACAGGGTTTACGAGCAGTACTTC. Its protein product is CATGDRVYEQYF.

This clone has just one count. CDR3 coding DNA: TGTGCCCTACGACAGGGGGGCTACAATGAGCAGTTCTTC. Translating it yields CALRQGGYNEQFF. V and J are TRBV6-1 and TRBJ2-1; 9 positions match TRBD1. The V segment lost 11 bases and the J segment 3 bases; nucleotides outside the gene matches: 5. CDR1 and CDR2 from the germline V gene are MNHNS and SASEGT. This CDR3 is 13 amino acids long.

This clone was counted between two and nine times. The J gene is TRBJ1-6, the V gene TRBV9; 9 nucleotides line up with TRBD1. Germline lookup yields CDR1 SGDLS and CDR2 YYNGEE. This CDR3 contains 16 residues. V shed 3 bases and J 7 bases; nucleotides not matched to a gene: 8. CDR3 nucleotide sequence: TGTGCCAGCAGCGCCCATACAGGGGGCGAAAATTCACCCCTCCACTTT. This gives the protein CASSAHTGGENSPLHF. Full variable domain (rest looked up from reference TRBV9 and TRBJ1-6): DSGVTQTPKHLITATGQRVTLRCSPRSGDLSVYWYQQSLDQGLQFLIQYYNGEERAKGNILERFSAQQFPDLHSELNLSSLELGDSALYFCASSAHTGGENSPLHFGNGTRLTVT.

This chain connects TRBV27 to TRBJ2-7, with 9 bases identical to TRBD2. Germline CDR1 MNHEY, CDR2 SMNVEV (reference sequence). This CDR3 has 14 amino acids. J gave up 3 bases and V 6 bases, and 6 bases lay outside the gene matches. The CDR3 DNA reads TGTGCCAGCAGACCAGCGGGAGGTGGCTACGAGCAGTACTTC. The encoded protein is CASRPAGGGYEQYF.

The chain links TRBV6-6 to TRBJ1-1; TRBD1 might be the D (5 bases). This CDR3 is 14 amino acids long. CDR1 and CDR2 from the germline V gene are MNHNY and SVGAGI (reference sequence). V lost 7 bases to trimming and J lost 6 bases, with 18 bases between them. Here the CDR3 DNA reads TGTGCCAGCACCCCCTGGGGGTTTGTCGCTGAAGCTTTCTTT. Its translation is CASTPWGFVAEAFF.